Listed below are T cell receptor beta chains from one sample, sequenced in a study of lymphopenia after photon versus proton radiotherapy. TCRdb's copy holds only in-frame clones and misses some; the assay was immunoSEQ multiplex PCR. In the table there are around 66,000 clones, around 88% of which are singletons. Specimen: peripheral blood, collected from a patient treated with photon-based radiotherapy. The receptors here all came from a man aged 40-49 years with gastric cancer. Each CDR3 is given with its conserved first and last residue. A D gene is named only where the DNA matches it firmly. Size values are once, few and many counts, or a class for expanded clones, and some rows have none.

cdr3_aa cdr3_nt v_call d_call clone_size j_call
CATRGQGAGTDTQYF TGTGCCACCCGAGGGCAGGGGGCTGGCACAGATACGCAGTATTTT TRBV11-2 TRBD1 NA TRBJ2-3
CAWSAGTGGWPPLHF TGTGCCTGGAGTGCCGGGACAGGGGGTTGGCCACCCCTCCACTTT TRBV30 TRBD1 few TRBJ1-6
CASSLRRSSYNSPLHF TGTGCCAGCAGCCTGAGGAGGAGCTCCTATAATTCACCCCTCCACTTT TRBV7-2 NA NA TRBJ1-6
CASSYGRGGGGYTF TGTGCCAGCAGTTATGGGCGAGGTGGTGGTGGCTACACCTTC TRBV27 NA NA TRBJ1-2
CSVEPDDRSSYNEQFF TGCAGCGTTGAACCGGATGACCGAAGCTCCTACAATGAGCAGTTCTTC TRBV29-1 NA NA TRBJ2-1
CASSLMGQGQTEAFF TGTGCCAGCAGCTTAATGGGGCAGGGACAGACTGAAGCTTTCTTT TRBV7-2 TRBD1 NA TRBJ1-1
CASSTNPGQRSQPQHF TGTGCCAGTAGTACTAACCCGGGACAGAGGAGCCAGCCCCAGCATTTT TRBV19 TRBD1 once TRBJ1-5
CASSPVDGTDTQYF TGTGCCAGCTCACCAGTGGACGGTACAGATACGCAGTATTTT TRBV18 NA NA TRBJ2-3
CASSLAATLYEQYF TGTGCCAGCAGCTTAGCAGCGACCCTTTACGAGCAGTACTTC TRBV7-2 NA NA TRBJ2-7
CASRIGQGGDGYTF TGTGCCAGCAGGATAGGACAGGGTGGCGATGGCTACACCTTC TRBV27 TRBD1 NA TRBJ1-2
CASSQVGGKTQYF TGCGCCAGCAGCCAAGTTGGCGGGAAGACCCAGTACTTC TRBV4-1 NA NA TRBJ2-5
CASSLGGTGMNTEAFF TGTGCCAGCAGCTTAGGGGGTACAGGCATGAACACTGAAGCTTTCTTT TRBV7-9 NA once TRBJ1-1
CASRRDYGYTF TGTGCCAGCAGGCGGGACTATGGCTACACCTTC TRBV6-6 NA NA TRBJ1-2
CASSTRQGHNQPQHF TGTGCCAGTAGTACCCGACAGGGCCACAATCAGCCCCAGCATTTT TRBV19 TRBD1 NA TRBJ1-5
CASRPQQGDNSPLHF TGTGCCAGCAGACCTCAACAGGGCGATAATTCACCCCTCCACTTT TRBV7-2 NA NA TRBJ1-6
CASSWGQSSYNEQFF TGTGCCAGCAGCTGGGGACAGTCCTCCTACAATGAGCAGTTCTTC TRBV11-2 TRBD1 NA TRBJ2-1
CASSLEQGVGYGYTF TGTGCCAGCAGCTTGGAACAGGGCGTAGGGTATGGCTACACCTTC TRBV5-4 NA NA TRBJ1-2
CASSYGTAGDEQYF TGTGCCAGCAGCTACGGGACCGCTGGGGACGAGCAGTACTTC TRBV11-2 NA NA TRBJ2-7
CASSLDWDTDTQYF TGTGCCAGCAGCTTAGATTGGGACACAGATACGCAGTATTTT TRBV7-8 NA few TRBJ2-3
CASVKGAANTEAFF TGTGCCAGTGTAAAGGGGGCCGCGAACACTGAAGCTTTCTTT TRBV19 TRBD1 NA TRBJ1-1
CSALGQGDYEQYF TGCAGCGCCCTGGGACAGGGGGACTACGAGCAGTACTTC TRBV29-1 TRBD1 NA TRBJ2-7
CASSLVGGAGPEAFF TGTGCCAGCAGCTTGGTCGGGGGCGCAGGACCTGAAGCTTTCTTT TRBV5-5 NA NA TRBJ1-1
CASSRSGYEQYF TGTGCCAGCAGCCGTAGTGGCTACGAGCAGTACTTC TRBV9 NA NA TRBJ2-7
CASSLEGGRGYTF TGTGCCAGCAGCTTAGAGGGGGGACGTGGCTACACCTTC TRBV7-2 NA NA TRBJ1-2
CAISESGVHEQYF TGTGCCATCAGTGAGTCCGGGGTCCACGAGCAGTACTTC TRBV10-3 NA NA TRBJ2-7
CASSLVPGVDTQYF TGCGCCAGCAGCTTGGTCCCAGGGGTAGATACGCAGTATTTT TRBV5-1 NA NA TRBJ2-3
CASTRDGSYNEQFF TGTGCCAGCACCCGGGACGGGTCCTACAATGAGCAGTTCTTC TRBV6-5 NA NA TRBJ2-1
CASSPGQGLAGELFF TGTGCCAGCAGCCCGGGACAGGGTTTGGCCGGGGAGCTGTTTTTT TRBV7-2 TRBD1 NA TRBJ2-2
CASSQGDQAGYGYTF TGTGCCAGCAGCCAAGGGGACCAAGCGGGGTATGGCTACACCTTC TRBV4-2 NA NA TRBJ1-2
CASSGRDRGRETQYF TGTGCCAGCAGCGGACGGGACAGGGGGCGAGAGACCCAGTACTTC TRBV7-9 TRBD1 NA TRBJ2-5
CASSTTGISEQFF TGTGCCAGCTCAACGACAGGTATCAGTGAGCAGTTCTTC TRBV18 NA NA TRBJ2-1
CASSRQAAYNEQFF TGTGCCAGCAGCAGACAGGCGGCCTACAATGAGCAGTTCTTC TRBV6-5 NA NA TRBJ2-1
CASSQGFEAFF TGTGCCAGCAGCCAAGGGTTTGAAGCTTTCTTT TRBV4-2 NA NA TRBJ1-1
CASSLGGWGNQPQHF TGCGCCAGCAGCTTGGGAGGGTGGGGGAATCAGCCCCAGCATTTT TRBV5-1 NA NA TRBJ1-5
CASRETRANTEAFF TGTGCCAGCAGGGAGACGAGGGCAAACACTGAAGCTTTCTTT TRBV7-9 NA NA TRBJ1-1
CASGLVGGFNTEAFF TGTGCTAGTGGTTTGGTGGGGGGGTTTAACACTGAAGCTTTCTTT TRBV12-5 NA NA TRBJ1-1
CASSPDPNSGANVLTF TGTGCCAGCAGCCCGGACCCCAACTCTGGGGCCAACGTCCTGACTTTC TRBV5-4 NA NA TRBJ2-6
CASNPTATGLSGNTIYF TGTGCCAGTAATCCCACCGCCACAGGATTATCTGGAAACACCATATATTTT TRBV19 NA NA TRBJ1-3
CASSLENFGSRGEQYF TGTGCCAGCAGCTTAGAGAATTTCGGCTCACGGGGGGAGCAGTACTTC TRBV7-2 TRBD2 NA TRBJ2-5
CASSLNRVGEAFF TGTGCCAGCAGCTTAAACCGAGTAGGGGAAGCTTTCTTT TRBV7-6 NA NA TRBJ1-1
CASSLTTGATPYEQYF TGTGCCAGCAGTTTGACGACAGGGGCGACGCCTTACGAGCAGTACTTC TRBV28 TRBD1 NA TRBJ2-7
CASSLGDTEANIQYF TGCGCCAGCAGCTTGGGGGACACAGAGGCCAACATTCAGTACTTC TRBV5-1 NA NA TRBJ2-4
CASSSNPRQDQETQYF TGTGCCAGCAGCTCTAACCCACGACAGGACCAAGAGACCCAGTACTTC TRBV7-2 NA NA TRBJ2-5
CASSQAPPGPGRTDTQYF TGTGCCAGCAGCCAGGCCCCCCCTGGGCCCGGACGCACAGATACGCAGTATTTT TRBV14 NA NA TRBJ2-3
CASSEPKVIADEQYF TGTGCCAGCAGTGAACCTAAAGTAATAGCGGACGAGCAGTACTTC TRBV6-1 NA few TRBJ2-7